These 24 T cell receptor beta chains originate from one sample sequenced in a study of response to subunit inactivated influenza vaccine. TCRdb re-analysed the RT-PCR reads in MiXCR, keeping a single row per CDR3 protein. The sample has roughly 190,000 distinct CDR3 sequences, over 9.5% seen once. These same records also appear under a second study, on T cells expressing NK-cell markers. That paper states: Making the TCR beta cDNA relied on 5'RACE template switching with UMIs.

The sequences come from CD8+ T cells sorted from PBMCs, collected about 13 days after vaccination. These receptors came from a man in his fifties who received an inactivated influenza vaccine.

This clonotype appeared a few times. The chain employs TRBV5-1 and TRBJ2-3; either TRBD1 or TRBD2 may fit D (5 bases each). The CDR3 covers 15 residues. Deletions cut 2 bases from V and 1 base from J, with 11 bases between. CDR1 is SGHRS and CDR2 is YFSETQ in the germline V gene. The CDR3 DNA is TGCGCCAGCAGCTTTTGGGGGTCGGGCACAGATACGCAGTATTTT. Translated: CASSFWGSGTDTQYF.

In its sample, this clonotype was seen a few times. This rearrangement joins TRBV9 to TRBJ2-7, with 9 bases fitting TRBD2. This CDR3 contains 15 residues. V lost 4 bases, J lost 3 bases, and 8 bases stayed unmatched. Per germline, CDR1 SGDLS and CDR2 YYNGEE. The CDR3 reads CASSKWGTSFYEQYF. In nucleotides, the CDR3 is TGTGCCAGCAGCAAGTGGGGGACTAGCTTCTACGAGCAGTACTTC.

This clonotype was detected once. Sequence at one end of the junction differs from germline and may be a read error. CDR3 amino acids: CASSLGLDPTYEQYF. Written as DNA, the CDR3 is TGTGCCAGCAGCCTAGGACTAGACCCAACCTACGAGCAGTACTTC. The chain has TRBV13 and TRBJ2-7; 7 nucleotides agree with TRBD2. The CDR3 extends over 15 amino acids. Germline CDR1 and CDR2: PRHDT and FYEKMQ (reference sequence).

Worth noting for this clonotype: A much larger clonotype is one base distant, so this may be a read error. The gene calls are TRBV20-1 and TRBJ2-3, with D possibly TRBD2 on 6 matching bases. Germline CDR1 DFQATT, CDR2 SNEGSKA (reference sequence). The V gene lost 5 bases and the J gene lost 4 bases, with 19 bases spanning the gap. The CDR3 covers 15 residues. The CDR3 DNA reads as TGCAGTGCTGCCACCTTAGCGGAGTACTCAGATACGCAGTATTTT. Its protein is CSAATLAEYSDTQYF.

This clonotype was recorded a few times. This chain joins TRBV5-1 and TRBJ2-3; 12 positions match TRBD2. The germline V gene has CDR1 SGHRS and CDR2 YFSETQ. The V and J ends lost 2 bases and 4 bases, in that order; junction bases with no gene match: 14. The CDR3 runs to 19 residues. The CDR3 here is CASSFPTSGGPIDPDTQYF. CDR3 sequence (DNA): TGCGCCAGCAGCTTTCCGACTAGCGGGGGCCCTATAGATCCAGATACGCAGTATTTT. The full variable domain, its missing parts supplied by reference TRBV5-1 and TRBJ2-3, is KAGVTQTPRYLIKTRGQQVTLSCSPISGHRSVSWYQQTPGQGLQFLFEYFSETQRNKGNFPGRFSGRQFSNSRSEMNVSTLELGDSALYLCASSFPTSGGPIDPDTQYFGPGTRLTVL.

This clonotype was counted a few times. The chain joins TRBV7-9 to TRBJ2-3; tentative D call: TRBD2 (6 bases). V was cut by 1 base and J by 5 bases, with 13 bases left in between. The CDR3 is 15 amino acids. Germline CDR1 and CDR2: SEHNR and FQNEAQ (reference sequence). The CDR3 here is CASSLGRQGGDTQYF. The CDR3 nucleotides are TGTGCCAGCAGCTTAGGCCGGCAGGGAGGAGATACGCAGTATTTT.

In this sample, this clonotype turned up a few times. This chain links TRBV2 with TRBJ2-1; 7 nucleotides match TRBD2. The CDR3 spans 14 residues. The germline V gene has CDR1 SNHLY and CDR2 FYNNEI. The junction had 9 bases not matched to a gene; V was cut back by 7 bases and J by 6 bases. The CDR3 loop is CASTPMGLPNEQFF. In DNA, the CDR3 is TGTGCCAGCACCCCGATGGGACTACCCAATGAGCAGTTCTTC.

This clonotype was observed a few times. The chain recombines TRBV15 with TRBJ2-2, with a weak D call TRBD1 (6 bases). CDR1 and CDR2 from the germline V gene are LNHNV and YYDKDF (reference sequence). This CDR3 comprises 15 residues. V lost 5 bases, J lost 5 bases, and 15 bases lay in between. CDR3 amino acids: CATSLLQGSTGELFF. The CDR3, as DNA: TGTGCCACCAGCTTATTACAGGGTTCAACCGGGGAGCTGTTTTTT.

The chain joins TRBV7-9 to TRBJ2-1; TRBD2 agrees at 9 bases. J gave up 4 bases and V 4 bases, and 8 bases lay outside the gene matches. This CDR3 spans 16 amino acids. The germline CDR1 and CDR2 sequences are SEHNR and FQNEAQ (reference sequence). Here the CDR3 DNA reads TGTGCCAGCAGCTCTAGACTAGCGGAGCTTTACAATGAGCAGTTCTTC. Its translation: CASSSRLAELYNEQFF.

The chain uses TRBV28 and TRBJ2-7, with 13 bases that match TRBD2. V lost 6 bases, J lost 2 bases, and 10 bases stayed unmatched. CDR3 length: 17 amino acids. Per germline, CDR1 MDHEN and CDR2 SYDVKM. The DNA for the CDR3 is TGTGCCAGCAGCTATGGACTAGCGGGAGCCTTAACCTACGAGCAGTACTTC. As protein: CASSYGLAGALTYEQYF.

This clonotype was detected a few times. V usage is TRBV6-1 and J usage is TRBJ2-5, with D perhaps TRBD2 (6 bases). The germline V gene has CDR1 MNHNS and CDR2 SASEGT. This CDR3 comprises 14 residues. V lost 8 bases to trimming and J lost 1 base, with 14 bases between them. CDR3 residues: CASRDPGGQETQYF. The CDR3 bases are TGTGCCAGCCGAGACCCCGGGGGCCAAGAGACCCAGTACTTC.

This clonotype came up a few times. This chain connects TRBV28 to TRBJ1-4; D possibly corresponds to TRBD1 (5 bases). The germline V gene has CDR1 MDHEN and CDR2 SYDVKM. Trimming shortened V by 8 bases and J by 0 bases, and 10 bases separated the two germline ends. The CDR3 spans 14 residues. The CDR3 region is CASARGATNEKLFF. The CDR3 DNA reads as TGTGCCAGCGCCCGAGGGGCAACTAATGAAAAACTGTTTTTT.

This clonotype occurred a few times. For the CDR3, the DNA is TGTGCCAGCAGTTTCCCGCGGGAGGGACTACACCAACAAGAGACCCAGTACTTC. The encoded protein is CASSFPREGLHQQETQYF. The chain employs TRBV28 and TRBJ2-5; 9 positions agree with TRBD2. The CDR3 runs to 18 residues. Germline V gene data show CDR1 as MDHEN and CDR2 as SYDVKM. V dropped 3 bases and J dropped 2; count of bases not matched to a gene: 13. Looking up the rest from reference TRBV28 and TRBJ2-5 gives the full variable domain: DVKVTQSSRYLVKRTGEKVFLECVQDMDHENMFWYRQDPGLGLRLIYFSYDVKMKEKGDIPEGYSVSREKKERFSLILESASTNQTSMYLCASSFPREGLHQQETQYFGPGTRLLVL.

This clonotype has a handful of counts. The V gene is TRBV7-7, the J gene TRBJ2-2; TRBD2 matches 11 bases. The CDR3 has 16 residues. Germline values: CDR1 SSHAT, CDR2 FNYEAQ (reference sequence). The junction had 6 bases not matched to a gene; V was cut back by 4 bases and J by 5 bases. CDR3 residues: CASSSLAGGITGELFF. The CDR3, as DNA: TGTGCCAGCAGCTCTCTAGCGGGAGGAATTACCGGGGAGCTGTTTTTT. The complete variable domain, with remaining parts taken from reference TRBV7-7 and TRBJ2-2, reads GAGVSQSPRYKVTKRGQDVTLRCDPISSHATLYWYQQALGQGPEFLTYFNYEAQPDKSGLPSDRFSAERPEGSISTLTIQRTEQRDSAMYRCASSSLAGGITGELFFGEGSRLTVL.

The rearrangement links TRBV12-3 or TRBV12-4 to TRBJ1-2; TRBD1 aligns across 7 bases. V dropped 6 bases and J dropped 4; count of bases not matched to a gene: 8. The CDR3 sequence is 14 residues long. CDR3: CASSSNTGAYGYTF. CDR3 bases: TGTGCCAGCAGCTCGAACACAGGGGCCTATGGCTACACCTTC.

This clonotype was seen only a few times. The gene calls are TRBV15 and TRBJ2-2, with a tentative D call TRBD2 (7 bases). Germline assignment: CDR1 LNHNV and CDR2 YYDKDF (reference sequence). V was clipped by 3 bases and J by 5 bases, with 16 bases between them. The CDR3 is 16 residues long. This CDR3 is CATSSLTGRATGELFF. The CDR3 region has the DNA TGTGCCACCAGCAGTCTCACAGGGAGGGCTACCGGGGAGCTGTTTTTT.

This clonotype was detected ten times or more. J is TRBJ2-5 and V is TRBV28; 10 bases agree with TRBD1. The CDR3 covers 17 residues. In germline, CDR1 is MDHEN, CDR2 SYDVKM. V shed 5 bases, J shed 6 bases, and the junction held 15 bases outside the gene matches. The CDR3, as DNA: TGTGCCAGCAGTCTCGAATTATGGGACAGGGGCGACAAGACCCAGTACTTC. Translation: CASSLELWDRGDKTQYF. The whole variable domain, filled in from reference TRBV28 and TRBJ2-5, reads DVKVTQSSRYLVKRTGEKVFLECVQDMDHENMFWYRQDPGLGLRLIYFSYDVKMKEKGDIPEGYSVSREKKERFSLILESASTNQTSMYLCASSLELWDRGDKTQYFGPGTRLLVL.

This clonotype has more than one count but fewer than ten. This chain joins TRBV4-3 and TRBJ2-7, with TRBD1 as a possible D gene (6 bases). This CDR3 has 15 amino acids. Germline loops: CDR1 LGHNA, CDR2 YSLEER. V shed 1 base and J shed 0 bases, with 10 bases lying between them. The CDR3 region is CASSQVQGSSYEQYF. In DNA form, the CDR3 reads TGCGCCAGCAGCCAAGTTCAGGGGAGCTCCTACGAGCAGTACTTC.

This clonotype was seen more than once but under ten times. The chain couples TRBV5-1 to TRBJ2-5, with D unclear. Deletions cut 4 bases from V and 0 bases from J, with 10 bases between. Germline V lookup: CDR1 SGHRS, CDR2 YFSETQ. CDR3 size: 14 residues. The CDR3 bases are TGCGCCAGCAGCCTCAGTAGATACCAAGAGACCCAGTACTTC. The encoded protein is CASSLSRYQETQYF.

In this sample, this clonotype turned up many times. The genes are TRBV9 and TRBJ2-1; unclear D gene. CDR3 length: 15 residues. Per the germline V gene, CDR1 is SGDLS and CDR2 is YYNGEE. V lost 0 bases and J lost 0, with 7 bases in between. CDR3 DNA sequence: TGTGCCAGCAGCGTAGAGGTTAACTCCTACAATGAGCAGTTCTTC. Protein product: CASSVEVNSYNEQFF.

The V and J genes are TRBV4-1 and TRBJ2-3; the match to TRBD2 covers 10 bases. Losses at the gene ends were 6 bases for V and 2 bases for J; bases not matched to a gene: 5. From germline, CDR1 is MGHRA and CDR2 YSYEKL. The CDR3 sequence is 15 residues long. The CDR3 nucleotides are TGCGCCAGCAGTTTTACTAGCGGGGACACAGATACGCAGTATTTT. This gives the protein CASSFTSGDTDTQYF.

This clonotype was seen a single time. The chain is built from TRBV20-1 and TRBJ2-7, with D unresolved. Germline V lookup: CDR1 DFQATT, CDR2 SNEGSKA (reference sequence). The CDR3 is 13 amino acids. Trimming shortened V by 1 base and J by 0 bases, and 7 bases separated the two germline ends. CDR3 residues: CSARGAASYEQYF. CDR3 nucleotide sequence: TGCAGTGCTAGAGGGGCAGCCTCCTACGAGCAGTACTTC.

This rearrangement joins TRBV6-5 to TRBJ1-5; the D is unclear. This CDR3 contains 12 residues. Between the trimmed V and J ends, which lost 7 bases and 0 bases, there was a span of 4 bases. The V gene's germline CDR1 is MNHEY and CDR2 SVGAGI. The CDR3 DNA reads TGTGCCAGCAAACTTAGCAATCAGCCCCAGCATTTT. It codes for CASKLSNQPQHF.

V is TRBV4-1 and J is TRBJ1-2; tentative D call: TRBD1 (5 bases). V lost 4 bases, J lost 7 bases, and 10 bases lay in between. This CDR3 is 12 amino acids long. Germline CDR1 and CDR2: MGHRA and YSYEKL. The CDR3 loop reads CASSPNGGGYTF. In DNA form, the CDR3 reads TGCGCCAGCAGCCCCAATGGGGGTGGCTACACCTTC.